These 24 T cell receptor beta chains were all obtained from the same sample, sequenced in a study of blood T cell repertoires in COVID-19. Measured with immunoSEQ multiplex PCR; TCRdb has only the in-frame clones, and not every one. Among about 140,000 clones listed, 75% to 90% were seen once. The sequenced sample consisted of peripheral blood. The receptors here all came from a woman aged 45-59 years with acute or convalescent COVID-19.

Comments on this clone: A junction end diverges from the germline sequence, so it may reflect a read error. V is TRBV7-7 and J is TRBJ2-3; 8 bases are shared with TRBD2. CDR3 length: 15 amino acids. The germline CDR1 and CDR2 sequences are SSHAT and FNYEAQ (reference sequence). CDR3: CASSLVLAGTDTQYF. As DNA, the CDR3 is TGTGCTAGCAGTTTAGTACTAGCGGGCACAGATACGCAGTATTTT.

Turning to this clone: One end of the junction fails to match germline, which may point to a read error. The gene calls are TRBV6-5 and TRBJ2-7, with TRBD2 matching 7 bases. Germline CDR1 and CDR2: MNHEY and SVGAGI. The CDR3 contains 11 residues. The CDR3 sequence: CASSFGTTLLF. CDR3 DNA: TGTGCCAGCAGTTTCGGGACTACACTCCTCTTC.

This sequence joins TRBV6-6 and TRBJ1-6, with D maybe TRBD1 (5 bases). From germline, CDR1 is MNHNY and CDR2 SVGAGI (reference sequence). V lost 6 bases, J lost 15 bases, and 18 bases lay in between. The CDR3 spans 13 residues. CDR3 sequence: CASRYHPDSYLHF. In DNA form, the CDR3 reads TGTGCCAGCAGGTACCACCCTGACAGTTACCTCCACTTT.

The chain combines TRBV7-2 with TRBJ1-5; 8 nucleotides align to TRBD1. The germline CDR1 and CDR2 sequences are SGHTA and FQGNSA. This CDR3 spans 16 amino acids. Losses at the gene ends were 0 bases for V and 6 bases for J; bases not matched to a gene: 7. CDR3 protein: CASSLAGQGTGQPQHF. In nucleotides, the CDR3 is TGTGCCAGCAGCTTAGCAGGACAGGGAACTGGTCAGCCCCAGCATTTT.

The gene calls are TRBV27 and TRBJ2-3; D is perhaps TRBD2 (6 bases). In germline, CDR1 is MNHEY, CDR2 SMNVEV (reference sequence). The V end was cut by 3 bases, the J end by 7 bases, with 20 bases between. This CDR3 has 16 residues. CDR3 nucleotide sequence: TGTGCCAGCAGTTTTAGTTCCGGGAGTCGTACAAATACGCAGTATTTT. Translating it yields CASSFSSGSRTNTQYF.

The chain has TRBV30 and TRBJ1-5; 9 bases fit TRBD1. The germline V gene has CDR1 GTSNPN and CDR2 SVGIG (reference sequence). With V trimmed by 1 base and J by 7 bases, 2 bases remained unmatched. The CDR3 contains 13 residues. The CDR3 DNA sequence: TGTGCCTGGAGTGGACAGGGGGGACAGCCCCAGCATTTT. Amino acid sequence: CAWSGQGGQPQHF.

This clone showed up just once. The junction differs from germline at one of its ends, possibly a read error. This sample also contains other DNA sequences that code for the same CDR3. The rearrangement links TRBV27 to TRBJ2-7; D gene unclear. The germline CDR1 and CDR2 sequences are MNHEY and SMNVEV (reference sequence). This CDR3 is 14 amino acids long. The CDR3 DNA sequence: TGTGCCAGCAGTTTTGGGCAGTCAGCCTACGAGCAGTATTTC. Protein sequence: CASSFGQSAYEQYF.

This chain links TRBV27 with TRBJ2-1; the D is unclear. The CDR3 totals 13 residues. From germline, CDR1 is MNHEY and CDR2 SMNVEV (reference sequence). V shed 4 bases and J shed 7 bases, with 11 bases lying between them. CDR3 in amino acids: CASSYSSRNEQFF. The CDR3, as DNA: TGTGCCAGCAGTTACTCATCGAGGAATGAGCAGTTCTTC.

This chain links TRBV5-6 with TRBJ2-3, with 13 bases aligning to TRBD2. V shed 3 bases and J 4 bases; nucleotides not matched to a gene: 8. The germline V gene encodes CDR1 SGHDT and CDR2 YYEEEE. The CDR3 is made up of 17 amino acids. CDR3 loop: CASSSWTSGSVSDTQYF. DNA of the CDR3: TGTGCCAGCAGCTCTTGGACTAGCGGGAGTGTATCAGATACGCAGTATTTT.

The V and J genes are TRBV5-4 and TRBJ2-7, with 9 bases matching TRBD1. The CDR3 loop spans 15 amino acids. The J segment lost 3 bases and the V segment lost 2 bases, leaving 6 bases of the junction unmatched. CDR1 is SGHNT, CDR2 YYREEE, per germline (reference sequence). The CDR3 here is CASSFFQTGGYEQYF. The CDR3, as DNA: TGTGCCAGCAGCTTTTTTCAGACAGGGGGCTACGAGCAGTACTTC.

The V call is TRBV9, the J call TRBJ2-7; TRBD2 matches 10 bases. The V gene's germline CDR1 is SGDLS and CDR2 YYNGEE. The ends lost 0 bases at V and 5 bases at J; junction bases unmatched: 8. This CDR3 comprises 16 residues. DNA for the CDR3: TGTGCCAGCAGCGTAGAGGGAGCGGGGGGGCCCGACGAGCAGTACTTC. Protein: CASSVEGAGGPDEQYF.

This clone has only one observation. The V call is TRBV7-8, the J call TRBJ2-1; 8 bases are shared with TRBD2. The V gene's germline CDR1 is SGHVS and CDR2 FQNEAQ. Trimming cost V 5 bases and J 3 bases; bases outside gene matches: 3. The CDR3 is 14 amino acids. The CDR3, as DNA: TGTGCCAGCAGCCCCGGGGGGGACTACAATGAGCAGTTCTTC. Protein product: CASSPGGDYNEQFF.

V and J are TRBV20-1 and TRBJ1-4; D is unresolved. The V end lost 6 bases, the J end lost 10 bases, and 12 bases lay between the germline ends. Germline CDR1 DFQATT, CDR2 SNEGSKA (reference sequence). The CDR3 runs to 11 residues. The CDR3 here is CSASFPGKLFF. For the CDR3, the DNA is TGCAGTGCGAGTTTCCCGGGAAAACTGTTTTTT.

This chain connects TRBV19 to TRBJ1-5, with 7 bases fitting TRBD1. The CDR3 contains 15 residues. CDR1 and CDR2 from the germline V gene are LNHDA and SQIVND (reference sequence). The J segment lost 3 bases and the V segment lost 6 bases, leaving 8 bases of the junction unmatched. The CDR3 here is CASSIQGRNNQPQHF. The CDR3 nucleotides are TGTGCCAGTAGCATACAGGGGAGAAACAATCAGCCCCAGCATTTT.

This chain connects TRBV5-8 to TRBJ2-1; a possible D gene is TRBD2 (5 bases). The CDR3 runs 15 residues. Germline loops: CDR1 SGHTS, CDR2 YDEGEE. Trimming left V 3 bases short and J 0 bases short, with 10 bases between. DNA for the CDR3: TGTGCCAGCAGCTCGAGCGGCCGCTCCTACAATGAGCAGTTCTTC. This sequence encodes CASSSSGRSYNEQFF.

The chain carries TRBV27 and TRBJ1-6; D perhaps matches TRBD1 (5 bases). Germline V lookup: CDR1 MNHEY, CDR2 SMNVEV (reference sequence). The CDR3 length is 16 residues. Trimming left V 1 base short and J 7 bases short, with 14 bases between. Here the CDR3 reads CASSLLWGGGNSPLHF. The DNA for the CDR3 is TGTGCCAGCAGTTTATTATGGGGGGGAGGCAATTCACCCCTCCACTTT.

The chain combines TRBV6-6 with TRBJ1-5; TRBD1 agrees at 7 bases. The V and J ends lost 6 bases and 5 bases, in that order; junction bases with no gene match: 10. Germline V CDR1 and CDR2: MNHNY, SVGAGI (reference sequence). The CDR3 sequence is 15 residues long. CDR3 protein: CASSSLGQPYQPQHF. CDR3 DNA: TGTGCCAGCAGCTCGTTGGGACAGCCTTATCAGCCCCAGCATTTT.

The rearrangement joins TRBV6-6 to TRBJ1-6, with a weak D call TRBD1 (5 bases). V lost 2 bases, J lost 8 bases, and 10 bases lay in between. The CDR3 is made up of 14 amino acids. From germline, CDR1 is MNHNY and CDR2 SVGAGI (reference sequence). CDR3 residues: CASSYEDTYSPLHF. The DNA of the CDR3 is TGTGCCAGCAGTTACGAGGACACTTATTCACCCCTCCACTTT.

This chain connects TRBV30 to TRBJ1-1; 10 bases map to TRBD1. This CDR3 is built from 15 residues. Germline values: CDR1 GTSNPN, CDR2 SVGIG (reference sequence). The ends lost 0 bases at V and 3 bases at J; junction bases unmatched: 4. This CDR3 reads CAWSVMGQGYTEAFF. CDR3 bases: TGTGCCTGGAGTGTTATGGGACAGGGGTACACTGAAGCTTTCTTT. Using reference TRBV30 and TRBJ1-1 for the parts outside the CDR3, the full variable domain is SQTIHQWPATLVQPVGSPLSLECTVEGTSNPNLYWYRQAAGRGLQLLFYSVGIGQISSEVPQNLSASRPQDRQFILSSKKLLLSDSGFYLCAWSVMGQGYTEAFFGQGTRLTVV.

This chain links TRBV15 with TRBJ2-5; 7 positions agree with TRBD2. Germline CDR1 and CDR2: LNHNV and YYDKDF (reference sequence). The CDR3 totals 15 residues. Trimming removed 1 base from V and 3 bases from J; junction bases left unmatched: 5. The CDR3 DNA follows: TGTGCCACCAGCAGAGCCCGGACTAGGGAAGAGACCCAGTACTTC. Its protein is CATSRARTREETQYF.

This clone was detected only once. J is TRBJ2-4 and V is TRBV6-5, with TRBD1 matching 9 bases. J was trimmed by 7 bases and V by 2 bases; bases with no gene match: 6. Germline V lookup: CDR1 MNHEY, CDR2 SVGAGI. This CDR3 has 15 amino acids. CDR3 sequence: CASSYTGQGMNIQYF. In DNA, the CDR3 is TGTGCCAGCAGTTACACAGGACAGGGGATGAACATTCAGTACTTC.

The gene calls are TRBV3-1 (or the pseudogene TRBV3-2) and TRBJ1-4, with 7 bases fitting TRBD1. The germline V gene encodes CDR1 LGHDT and CDR2 YNNKEL (reference sequence). The CDR3 is made up of 15 amino acids. Trimming removed 1 base from V and 8 bases from J; junction bases left unmatched: 7. CDR3 DNA sequence: TGTGCCAGCAGCCAAGTCGGAGGGGGCGCCGAAAAACTGTTTTTT. Translated, it gives CASSQVGGGAEKLFF.

The rearrangement uses TRBV23-1 and TRBJ2-3; a possible D gene is TRBD2 (5 bases). TRBV23-1 is an ORF, with its function uncertain. CDR3 length: 17 amino acids. V was cut by 4 bases and J by 0 bases, with 17 bases left in between. CDR3 amino acids: CASSLSGYYCSTDTQYF. The CDR3 DNA sequence: TGCGCCAGCAGTCTCTCGGGGTACTACTGTAGCACAGATACGCAGTATTTT.

The chain combines TRBV4-1 with TRBJ2-7; 7 nucleotides align to TRBD2. The CDR3 totals 14 residues. Germline V lookup: CDR1 MGHRA, CDR2 YSYEKL. V lost 3 bases, J lost 4 bases, and 6 bases stayed unmatched. CDR3 protein: CASSHERESYEQYF. The CDR3 DNA sequence: TGCGCCAGCAGCCACGAGCGGGAAAGTTACGAGCAGTACTTC.